Detailed here is one T cell receptor (beta chain). This sample is part of a study of blood T cell repertoires in COVID-19. Across the study: Samples representing acute and convalescent COVID-19 were sourced from the United States, Italy and Spain. In each case, the material was cDNA or gDNA derived from T cells, B-cell-depleted T cells, or PBMCs.

In the original workflow: Estimation of nucleated cell counts was performed using reference gene primer amplification. Assay used: immunoSEQ multiplex PCR; TCRdb lists only in-frame clones, some missing. The V and J calls and clone size come from that table; D and trimming were worked out from the DNA. The sample comprises 70,000 to 80,000 clones, over 70% of which are singletons, and roughly 11% rests with the top ten. The CDR3 totals 14 residues. V lost 6 bases to trimming and J lost 4 bases, with 15 bases between them. CDR1 is SNHLY and CDR2 is FYNNEI in the germline V gene. This clonotype originated in a man aged 50-59 years with acute or convalescent COVID-19. The sequenced sample consisted of peripheral blood. The chain uses TRBV2 and TRBJ2-5; D might be TRBD1 (7 bases). For the CDR3, the DNA is TGTGCCAGCAGGGAGACAGGGAGGCGAGAGACCCAGTACTTC. Translation gives CASRETGRRETQYF.